The T cell receptor (beta chain) under discussion was sequenced for a study of neurological immune-mediated disorders. General study points: Patients with HTLV-1-associated myelopathy showed the most TCR clonal expansion. Those with multiple sclerosis showed the least, falling below healthy controls.

A single run covered 15-18 subjects with over 180 million TCR-beta sequences. MiXCR, applied by TCRdb to the 5' RACE reads, yields one record per CDR3 protein. The sample lists about 45,000 distinct CDR3 sequences, about a fifth occurring once. CDR1 SGHRS and CDR2 YFSETQ come from the germline V gene. CDR3 length: 16 amino acids. As regards this clonotype: Its antigen remains unknown. At one boundary the junction diverges from the germline segment, which might be a read error.

Time point: technical triplicate 3. Source material was 2 million unsorted PBMCs, stored at -80 °C in RNAlater. The sample was PBMCs. This TCR was recovered from a man between 60 and 75 years old with HTLV-1-associated myelopathy (HAM/TSP). The chain joins TRBV5-1 to TRBJ2-3; 7 bases match TRBD1. The chain's CDR3 is CASSFVGQFEGDKQYF. As DNA, the CDR3 is TGCGCCAGCAGCTTCGTGGGACAGTTTGAAGGAGATAAGCAGTATTTT.